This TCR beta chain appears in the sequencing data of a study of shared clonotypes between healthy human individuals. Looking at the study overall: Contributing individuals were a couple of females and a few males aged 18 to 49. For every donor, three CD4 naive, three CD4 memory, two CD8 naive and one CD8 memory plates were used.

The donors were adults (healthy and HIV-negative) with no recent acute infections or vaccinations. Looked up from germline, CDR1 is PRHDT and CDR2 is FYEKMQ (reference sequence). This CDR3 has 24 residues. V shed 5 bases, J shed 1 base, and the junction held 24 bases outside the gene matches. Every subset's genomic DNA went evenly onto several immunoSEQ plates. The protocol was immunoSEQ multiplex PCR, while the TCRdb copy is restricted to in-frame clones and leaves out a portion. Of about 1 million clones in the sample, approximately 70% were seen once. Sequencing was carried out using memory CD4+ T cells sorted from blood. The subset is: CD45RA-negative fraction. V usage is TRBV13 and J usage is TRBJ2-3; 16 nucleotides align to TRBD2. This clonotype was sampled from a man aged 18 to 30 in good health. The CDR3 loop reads CASSRLRQQPPGLAGGPGTDTQYF. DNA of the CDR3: TGTGCCAGCAGCCGTCTCCGCCAGCAGCCCCCGGGACTAGCGGGGGGGCCGGGCACAGATACGCAGTATTTT.